These 7 T cell receptor beta chains came from one sample sequenced in a study of Ad26.COV2.S vaccination and SARS-CoV-2 variants. Measured with immunoSEQ multiplex PCR; TCRdb has only the in-frame clones, and not every one. The sample shows hundreds of thousands of clones, around 89% of them seen only once. Treatment denoted: around 19 received Ad26.COV2.S at low or high dose, single or two shots; about 5 received placebo; per-sample allocation not given. Sampling took place 63 days after the first vaccine or placebo injection. The sample was peripheral blood, taken in a trial of Ad26.COV2.S vaccine versus placebo. All receptors derive from a person between 18 and 65 years old who received the Ad26.COV2.S COVID-19 vaccine or a placebo.

A remark on this clone: The sample carries other DNA sequences with the same CDR3. This sequence joins TRBV5-1 and TRBJ2-5; 14 nucleotides match TRBD2. CDR1 is SGHRS, CDR2 YFSETQ, per germline. The CDR3 loop spans 17 amino acids. The trim removed 4 bases at V and 3 bases at J, leaving 8 bases unmatched. CDR3 protein: CASSPRLAGGPEETQYF. The CDR3 nucleotides read TGCGCCAGCAGCCCTCGACTAGCGGGAGGGCCCGAAGAGACCCAGTACTTC.

The rearrangement joins TRBV14 to TRBJ1-2; D is uncertain. This CDR3 has 13 residues. Trimming took off 1 base at V and 7 bases at J, with 10 bases between the two ends. CDR1 and CDR2 (germline): SGHDN, FVKESK. The CDR3 region has the DNA TGTGCCAGCAGCCAAGCTCCATGGGGTGGCTACACCTTC. Its protein product is CASSQAPWGGYTF.

J is TRBJ2-7 and V is TRBV28; a possible D gene is TRBD2 (5 bases). Per germline, CDR1 MDHEN and CDR2 SYDVKM. Deletions cut 6 bases from V and 2 bases from J, with 17 bases between. The CDR3 consists of 15 residues. The CDR3 DNA reads TGTGCCAGCAGATATGGGAAGGACTGGCCCTACGAGCAGTACTTC. This sequence encodes CASRYGKDWPYEQYF.

V usage is TRBV5-1 and J usage is TRBJ1-3; D gene ambiguous. CDR3 length: 16 amino acids. Trimming removed 0 bases from V and 4 bases from J, with 14 bases in between. Germline loops: CDR1 SGHRS, CDR2 YFSETQ. CDR3 in DNA: TGCGCCAGCAGCTTGGCCGGAGTCAGGTTAGGAAACACCATATATTTT. This gives the protein CASSLAGVRLGNTIYF.

The rearrangement uses TRBV9 and TRBJ1-2; the D gene is possibly TRBD1 (5 bases). With 3 bases removed from V and 1 base from J, the gap between germline ends came to 10 bases. The length of the CDR3 is 14 residues. Germline-derived CDR1 and CDR2 are SGDLS and YYNGEE. The CDR3, as DNA: TGTGCCAGCAGCGAAGACAGCCTTAACTATGGCTACACCTTC. Translation: CASSEDSLNYGYTF. Supplemented by reference TRBV9 and TRBJ1-2, the full variable domain reads DSGVTQTPKHLITATGQRVTLRCSPRSGDLSVYWYQQSLDQGLQFLIQYYNGEERAKGNILERFSAQQFPDLHSELNLSSLELGDSALYFCASSEDSLNYGYTFGSGTRLTVV.

The chain recombines TRBV5-1 with TRBJ2-6; D perhaps matches TRBD2 (5 bases). Germline loops: CDR1 SGHRS, CDR2 YFSETQ. The germline V and J ends were trimmed by 1 base and 0 bases, with 8 bases remaining between them. The CDR3 has 16 residues. The CDR3 nucleotides are TGCGCCAGCAGCTTGTCGGGGAGCTCTGGGGCCAACGTCCTGACTTTC. It translates to CASSLSGSSGANVLTF.

The V and J genes are TRBV5-1 and TRBJ2-2; TRBD1 is a possible D gene (5 bases). Germline V gives CDR1 SGHRS, CDR2 YFSETQ. Trimming cost V 5 bases and J 1 base, with 12 bases left between them. CDR3 size: 15 residues. CDR3 coding DNA: TGCGCCAGCAGAATCGGAACAGGGAACACCGGGGAGCTGTTTTTT. This codes for CASRIGTGNTGELFF.